This T cell receptor (beta chain) was found in a study of CD8+ T cells in alopecia areata. About the study: Treatment of the treated patients consisted of oral tofacitinib, 5 to 10 mg twice daily. Tofacitinib ran for 6 to 18 months before 6 months off drug.

Worth noting for this clone: What it binds is unknown.

Findings and caveats of the study: Clonality was higher in lesional than normal scalp, especially in alopecia totalis/universalis.

The CDR3 consists of 16 residues. Germline V gene lookup returns CDR1 LGHNA and CDR2 YSLEER. Trimming shortened V by 0 bases and J by 0 bases, and 9 bases separated the two germline ends. RNA extraction was followed by reverse transcription into cDNA, which acted as the sequencing template. Measured with immunoSEQ multiplex PCR; TCRdb has only the in-frame clones, and not every one. The table records some 150,000 clones, approximately 53% of them present only once. This clonotype was sampled from a human donor with alopecia areata. J is TRBJ2-1 and V is TRBV4-3; D tentatively reads TRBD1 or TRBD2 (5 bases each). The input for sequencing was CD8+ T cells sorted from blood, taken at week 0. The DNA of the CDR3 is TGCGCCAGCAGCCAAGATTGGGGGAGCTCCTACAATGAGCAGTTCTTC. It translates to CASSQDWGSSYNEQFF.